Following are 8 T cell receptor beta chains from one sample sequenced in a study of PD-1 blockade in classical Hodgkin lymphoma. Every patient relapsed after autologous stem cell transplantation, and brentuximab vedotin exposure varied. Here immunoSEQ multiplex PCR was the method, and the copy in TCRdb shows in-frame clones only, minus some. Here the sample spans under 95,000 clones, roughly 91% being singletons. Sequences were derived from peripheral blood mononuclear cells (PBMCs), sampled at baseline. These receptors came from a human donor with classical Hodgkin lymphoma.

The chain uses TRBV29-1 and TRBJ2-5; D assignment may be TRBD1 or TRBD2 (7 bases each). The CDR3 covers 13 residues. CDR1 is SQVTM and CDR2 is ANQGSEA in the germline V gene. Trimming pared 2 bases from V and 5 bases from J, leaving 12 bases between. The chain's CDR3 is CSVEQGGTETQYF. CDR3 DNA: TGCAGCGTTGAACAGGGGGGGACGGAGACCCAGTACTTC.

The chain recombines TRBV19 with TRBJ2-7, with 8 nucleotides matching TRBD1. Germline CDR1 and CDR2: LNHDA and SQIVND (reference sequence). This CDR3 is 14 amino acids long. V lost 5 bases to trimming and J lost 1 base; unmatched junction nucleotides: 4. The CDR3 nucleotides read TGTGCCAGTAGTCTTACAGGGGGTTCCTACGAGCAGTACTTC. Its translation: CASSLTGGSYEQYF. The whole variable domain, remainder taken from reference TRBV19 and TRBJ2-7, is DGGITQSPKYLFRKEGQNVTLSCEQNLNHDAMYWYRQDPGQGLRLIYYSQIVNDFQKGDIAEGYSVSREKKESFPLTVTSAQKNPTAFYLCASSLTGGSYEQYFGPGTRLTVT.

The J gene is TRBJ1-5, the V gene TRBV7-7; TRBD1 matches at 11 bases. Trimming at V came to 11 bases and at J to 0 bases, leaving 18 bases not matched to a gene. The CDR3 runs to 19 residues. Germline V gives CDR1 SSHAT, CDR2 FNYEAQ (reference sequence). DNA for the CDR3: TGTGCCTGTGGGGTGGACAGGGGGCCCTTAGGATATAGCAATCAGCCCCAGCATTTT. Translating it yields CACGVDRGPLGYSNQPQHF.

This chain links TRBV30 with TRBJ2-1; 10 bases map to TRBD1. This CDR3 comprises 20 residues. Germline V gene data show CDR1 as GTSNPN and CDR2 as SVGIG (reference sequence). V shed 0 bases, J shed 0 bases, and the junction held 14 bases outside the gene matches. The CDR3 loop is CAWSVVRQGATWGSYNEQFF. The CDR3 nucleotides read TGTGCCTGGAGTGTAGTCCGACAGGGGGCTACTTGGGGCTCCTACAATGAGCAGTTCTTC.

This clone was found a few times. The chain recombines TRBV6-1 with TRBJ2-2, with 9 bases aligning to TRBD1. The length of the CDR3 is 14 residues. V shed 10 bases, J shed 5 bases, and the junction held 8 bases outside the gene matches. CDR1 is MNHNS and CDR2 is SASEGT in the germline V gene. Here the CDR3 DNA reads TGTGCCATCTTGGGGACAGGGAATACCGGGGAGCTGTTTTTT. Its protein is CAILGTGNTGELFF.

V and J are TRBV18 and TRBJ1-5, with D unresolved. Between the trimmed V and J ends, which lost 0 bases and 9 bases, there was a span of 6 bases. The germline V gene has CDR1 KGHSH and CDR2 LQKENI. The CDR3 runs 12 residues. The CDR3 nucleotides read TGTGCCAGCTCACCACCGGACCGGCCCCAGCATTTT. Its protein product is CASSPPDRPQHF.

This CDR3 is CASSDSRGTDHPDTQYF. The CDR3 DNA sequence: TGTGCCAGCAGCGACTCACGGGGGACAGATCATCCAGATACGCAGTATTTT. The genes are TRBV9 and TRBJ2-3, with D maybe TRBD1 (7 bases). The ends were cut back, 3 bases at V and 4 bases at J, with 21 bases in the middle. Germline V gives CDR1 SGDLS, CDR2 YYNGEE. This CDR3 comprises 17 residues.

The table lists this clone with a count of one. The rearrangement links TRBV5-4 to TRBJ2-1; D is unclear. The CDR3 totals 15 residues. Germline V gene sequence: CDR1 SGHNT, CDR2 YYREEE (reference sequence). With 4 bases removed from V and 2 bases from J, the gap between germline ends came to 13 bases. This CDR3 reads CASSRELRTYNEQFF. CDR3 sequence (DNA): TGTGCCAGCAGCCGAGAACTCAGGACCTACAATGAGCAGTTCTTC.